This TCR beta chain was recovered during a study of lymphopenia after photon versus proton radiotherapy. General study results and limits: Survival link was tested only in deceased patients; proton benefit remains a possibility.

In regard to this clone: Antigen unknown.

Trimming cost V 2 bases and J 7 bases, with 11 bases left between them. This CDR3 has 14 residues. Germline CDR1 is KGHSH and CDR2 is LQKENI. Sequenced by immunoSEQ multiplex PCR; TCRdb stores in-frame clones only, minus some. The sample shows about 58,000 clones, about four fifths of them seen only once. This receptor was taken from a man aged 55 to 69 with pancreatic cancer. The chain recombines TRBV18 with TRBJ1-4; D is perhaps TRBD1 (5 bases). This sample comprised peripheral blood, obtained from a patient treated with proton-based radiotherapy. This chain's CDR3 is CASSPRGAFEKLFF. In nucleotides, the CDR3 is TGTGCCAGCTCACCAAGAGGGGCCTTTGAAAAACTGTTTTTT.